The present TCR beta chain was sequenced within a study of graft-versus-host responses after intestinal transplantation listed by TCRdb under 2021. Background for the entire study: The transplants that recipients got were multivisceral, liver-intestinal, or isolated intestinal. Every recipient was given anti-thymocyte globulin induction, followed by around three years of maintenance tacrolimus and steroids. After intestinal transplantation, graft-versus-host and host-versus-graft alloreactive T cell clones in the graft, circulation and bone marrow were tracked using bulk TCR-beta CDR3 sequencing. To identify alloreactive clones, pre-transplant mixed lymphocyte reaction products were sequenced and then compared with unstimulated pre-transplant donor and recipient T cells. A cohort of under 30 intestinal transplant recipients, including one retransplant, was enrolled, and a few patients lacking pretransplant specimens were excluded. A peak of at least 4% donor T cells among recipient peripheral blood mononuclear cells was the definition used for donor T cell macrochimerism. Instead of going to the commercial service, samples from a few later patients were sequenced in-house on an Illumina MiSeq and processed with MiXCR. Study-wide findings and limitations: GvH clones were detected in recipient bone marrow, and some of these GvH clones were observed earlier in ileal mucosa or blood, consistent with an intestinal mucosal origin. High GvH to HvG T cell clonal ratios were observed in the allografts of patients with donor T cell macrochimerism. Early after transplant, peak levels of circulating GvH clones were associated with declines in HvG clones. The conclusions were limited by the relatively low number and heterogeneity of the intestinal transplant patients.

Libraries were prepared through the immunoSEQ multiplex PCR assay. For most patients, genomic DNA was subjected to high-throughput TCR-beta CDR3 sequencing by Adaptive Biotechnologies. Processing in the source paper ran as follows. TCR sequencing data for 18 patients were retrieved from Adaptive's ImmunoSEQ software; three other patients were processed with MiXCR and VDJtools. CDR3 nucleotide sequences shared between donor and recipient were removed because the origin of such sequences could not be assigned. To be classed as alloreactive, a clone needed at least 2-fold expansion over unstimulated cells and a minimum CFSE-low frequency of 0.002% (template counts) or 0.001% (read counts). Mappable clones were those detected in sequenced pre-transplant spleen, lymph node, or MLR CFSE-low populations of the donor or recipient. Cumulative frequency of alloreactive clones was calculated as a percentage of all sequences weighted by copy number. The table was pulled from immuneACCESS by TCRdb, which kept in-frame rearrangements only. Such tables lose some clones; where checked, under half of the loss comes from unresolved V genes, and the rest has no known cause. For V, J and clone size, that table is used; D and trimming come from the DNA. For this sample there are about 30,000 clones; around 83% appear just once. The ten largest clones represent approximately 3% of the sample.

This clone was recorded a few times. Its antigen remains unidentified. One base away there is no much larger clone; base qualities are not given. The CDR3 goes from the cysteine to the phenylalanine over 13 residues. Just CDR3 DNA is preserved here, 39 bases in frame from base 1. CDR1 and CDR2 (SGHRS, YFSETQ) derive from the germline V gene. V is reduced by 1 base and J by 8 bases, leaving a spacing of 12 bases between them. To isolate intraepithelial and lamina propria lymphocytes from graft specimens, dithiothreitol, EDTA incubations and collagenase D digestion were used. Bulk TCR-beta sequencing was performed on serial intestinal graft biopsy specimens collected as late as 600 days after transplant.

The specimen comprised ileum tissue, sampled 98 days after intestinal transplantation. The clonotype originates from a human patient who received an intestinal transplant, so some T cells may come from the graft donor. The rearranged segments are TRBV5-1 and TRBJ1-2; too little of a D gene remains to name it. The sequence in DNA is TGCGCCAGCAGCTTGCGGTGGACTATGGGCTACACCTTC. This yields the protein CASSLRWTMGYTF.